This paragraph reports one TCR beta chain. Its antigen remains unknown. This may stem from a read error, because a much larger clone lies one nucleotide away. The record originates from a study of regulatory T cells in long-lasting Graves disease. Study overall: For under 3 months, newly diagnosed Graves' patients had been taking antithyroid drugs.

Construction of the TCR beta libraries employed iRepertoire HTBI primers in conjunction with Arm-PCR of CDR3 regions. MiXCR, applied by TCRdb to the multiplex PCR reads, yields one record per CDR3 protein. The sample has 200,000 to 250,000 distinct CDR3 sequences, 20% to 25% seen once. Time point denoted: newly diagnosed GD, antithyroid drugs for less than 3 months. The TCR library used RNA extracted from PBMCs. The study, taken as a whole, reports: Persistent Graves' patients showed a TCR diversity that was lower than that of newly diagnosed ones.

The germline V gene has CDR1 MNHEY and CDR2 SVGEGT. This CDR3 contains 16 residues. V is TRBV6-2 or TRBV6-3 and J is TRBJ2-5; TRBD2 agrees at 11 bases. The clonotype was recovered from a female donor with Graves disease. The sample here was peripheral blood mononuclear cells (PBMCs), taken at new diagnosis, from a patient treated with antithyroid drugs. The CDR3 loop reads CASSMTGTSGQETRYF. The CDR3, as DNA: TGTGCCAGCAGTATGACCGGGACTAGCGGCCAAGAGACCCGGTACTTC.